A selection of T cell receptor beta chains follows, all from one sample in a study of blood T cell repertoires in COVID-19. The data were produced by immunoSEQ multiplex PCR, yet TCRdb's version contains in-frame clones alone and is incomplete. This table has about 150,000 clones, approximately 85% appearing once. Sequenced sample: peripheral blood. Receptors were obtained from a woman aged 55-70 years with COVID-19, enrolled during active disease. Each CDR3 is given with its conserved first and last residue. The D gene is left open where the match is weak.

CDR3aa | v_gene | d_gene | j_gene
CASSPGLNEKLFF | TRBV18 | . | TRBJ1-4
CASSKLAGATLYNEQFF | TRBV11-2 | TRBD2 | TRBJ2-1
CASSAPLGTGSIETQYF | TRBV19 | TRBD1 | TRBJ2-5
CASSLGTGYTEAFF | TRBV5-1 | TRBD1 | TRBJ1-1
CASSLSQGNSGANVLTF | TRBV5-1 | . | TRBJ2-6
CASRSVVNTEAFF | TRBV5-1 | . | TRBJ1-1
CASSQTIQRGVYGNTIYF | TRBV3-1/TRBV3-2 | . | TRBJ1-3
CASSRDGDTEAFF | TRBV18 | . | TRBJ1-1
CASSSGQGNQPQHF | TRBV5-8 | TRBD1 | TRBJ1-5
CASGLSQGKTEAFF | TRBV12-5 | . | TRBJ1-1
CASSLNPLGANYGYTF | TRBV27 | . | TRBJ1-2
CASSLNTGELFF | TRBV27 | . | TRBJ2-2
CASSVRQGDTGELFF | TRBV9 | TRBD1 | TRBJ2-2
CASSILEGTEAFF | TRBV9 | . | TRBJ1-1
CASSRDSYGYTF | TRBV9 | . | TRBJ1-2
CASSFYRASTDTQYF | TRBV5-5 | . | TRBJ2-3
CASSLGSWSYGYTF | TRBV7-9 | . | TRBJ1-2
CASSPQGVYGYTF | TRBV2 | TRBD1 | TRBJ1-2
CASTSGLAVYNEQFF | TRBV7-9 | TRBD2 | TRBJ2-1
CASSQTGKLGNTIYF | TRBV3-1/TRBV3-2 | . | TRBJ1-3
CASTLEGTVNTEAFF | TRBV5-1 | . | TRBJ1-1
CASSEPSWGEAFF | TRBV2 | . | TRBJ1-1
CASRTEASYEQYF | TRBV5-1 | . | TRBJ2-7
CASSMTTGSNTEAFF | TRBV18 | . | TRBJ1-1
CASSPVSAITGELFF | TRBV18 | . | TRBJ2-2
CASSLTLSGGAYEQYF | TRBV4-1 | TRBD1 | TRBJ2-7
CASSLARRDNSPLHF | TRBV7-8 | . | TRBJ1-6
CASSDRQGNSGNTIYF | TRBV7-9 | TRBD1 | TRBJ1-3
CSALAGGSYEQYF | TRBV29-1 | TRBD2 | TRBJ2-7
CASSFDRALYGYTF | TRBV5-1 | TRBD1 | TRBJ1-2
CASSYGVPNYGYTF | TRBV6-2/TRBV6-3 | . | TRBJ1-2
CASSFRAGVRTGELFF | TRBV11-3 | TRBD2 | TRBJ2-2
CASSEKGGGTEAFF | TRBV6-1 | . | TRBJ1-1
CASSSDRGRGGYTF | TRBV18 | TRBD1 | TRBJ1-2
CASSRDRVAGNTIYF | TRBV6-5 | TRBD1 | TRBJ1-3
CASSLVAGGPITDTQYF | TRBV5-4 | TRBD2 | TRBJ2-3
CASSGRGEVEAFF | TRBV19 | . | TRBJ1-1
CASSPNRGQAFF | TRBV6-2/TRBV6-3 | TRBD1 | TRBJ1-1
CASSIGSGNEQFF | TRBV19 | . | TRBJ2-1
CASSLDRGLLNTEAFF | TRBV11-1 | TRBD1 | TRBJ1-1
CASSPPDRLFYGYTF | TRBV7-9 | . | TRBJ1-2
CASSVGDNNQPQHF | TRBV9 | . | TRBJ1-5
CASSPIAVRPVPTYEQYF | TRBV18 | . | TRBJ2-7
CASSLRRGGSQETQYF | TRBV5-1 | . | TRBJ2-5
CASSYSGGGYGYTF | TRBV6-2/TRBV6-3 | . | TRBJ1-2
CSASLVDTQYF | TRBV20-1 | . | TRBJ2-3
CASSSQGAAYYGYTF | TRBV27 | TRBD1 | TRBJ1-2
CASSPGNRGLANEKLFF | TRBV18 | TRBD1 | TRBJ1-4
CASSTGQGRQETQYF | TRBV19 | TRBD1 | TRBJ2-5
CATHAAGARNEQFF | TRBV19 | TRBD2 | TRBJ2-1
CASSEGQGIGAFF | TRBV25-1 | . | TRBJ1-1
CASSQGQGSVYGYTF | TRBV3-1/TRBV3-2 | TRBD1 | TRBJ1-2
CASTPGAEAFF | TRBV7-9 | . | TRBJ1-1
CASSLRGSTNEKLFF | TRBV5-8 | . | TRBJ1-4
CASRVGGNSNQPQHF | TRBV5-1 | . | TRBJ1-5
CASSQDQGGGTDTQYF | TRBV3-1/TRBV3-2 | . | TRBJ2-3
CASSLDRVNEKLFF | TRBV5-1 | . | TRBJ1-4
CASSVLLSTTSTDTQYF | TRBV27 | . | TRBJ2-3
CAWREQGGLFF | TRBV30 | . | TRBJ1-4
CASSPRLPGLAGGKQETQYF | TRBV18 | TRBD2 | TRBJ2-5